These 2 T cell receptor beta chains were all obtained from the same sample, sequenced in a study of T cells after yellow fever vaccination (dated by TCRdb to about 2019). The sample's treatment or condition, from its label and the paper: live attenuated yellow fever vaccine strain. Libraries were made using 5' RACE. The data were produced on an Illumina HiSeq 2500. Through fastp at Q25 and MiXCR, TCRdb rebuilt clones from the public reads, retaining in-frame beta chains. Here each entry gathers all rows of one CDR3 protein and keeps the most common genes and DNA. This sample comprises tens of thousands of distinct CDR3 sequences, approximately 7.4% of them detected only once. The ten largest clones represent 36% of the sample. The sequencing used CD8+ T cells sorted from PBMCs, collected 15 days after the yellow fever booster vaccination. The receptors come from a man aged 30 to 39 who received the YFV17D yellow fever vaccine.

A note on this clonotype: A single base separates this from a much larger clone, so it may be a read error. V and J are TRBV7-9 and TRBJ2-7, with D tentatively TRBD1 or TRBD2 (5 bases each). The germline V gene has CDR1 SEHNR and CDR2 FQNEAQ (reference sequence). The V and J ends lost 5 bases and 6 bases respectively, with 20 bases between them. The CDR3 length is 15 residues. The CDR3 DNA is TGTGCCAGCAGCGACGCGACGGGACCTATCTGCGAGCAGTACTTC. The encoded protein is CASSDATGPICEQYF. The whole variable domain, filled in from reference TRBV7-9 and TRBJ2-7, reads DTGVSQNPRHKITKRGQNVTFRCDPISEHNRLYWYRQTLGQGPEFLTYFQNEAQLEKSRLLSDRFSAERPKGSFSTLEIQRTEQGDSAMYLCASSDATGPICEQYFGPGTRLTVT.

This clonotype was counted at least ten times. The J gene is TRBJ2-5, the V gene TRBV4-1; D is unresolved. The CDR3 loop spans 15 amino acids. The germline CDR1 and CDR2 sequences are MGHRA and YSYEKL. V lost 1 base, J lost 4 bases, and 13 bases lay in between. The CDR3 coding sequence is TGCGCCAGCAGCCAAGTGGGGTCCGCAGGAGAGACCCAGTACTTC. Its translation: CASSQVGSAGETQYF.